The 26 T cell receptor beta chains presented below share a single source sample, sequenced in a study of cytomegalovirus exposure and HLA in healthy donors. PCR amplification relied on 60 Vbeta primers (plus 13 Jbeta primers). Using immunoSEQ multiplex PCR, the repertoire was profiled, and TCRdb retains in-frame clones only, with some absent. This sample has 150,000 to 200,000 clones, with less than 80% found just once. Sequenced: PBMCs. The receptors derive from a man between 18 and 35 years old in good health and CMV-seronegative.

The rearrangement links TRBV7-8 to TRBJ2-7; 13 positions agree with TRBD2. CDR1 and CDR2 from the germline V gene are SGHVS and FQNEAQ. CDR3 length: 17 amino acids. Trimming took 5 bases from V and 2 from J; bases not matched to a gene: 9. The CDR3 loop is CASSPTSGRADAYEQYF. CDR3 coding DNA: TGTGCCAGCAGCCCTACTAGCGGGAGGGCCGACGCCTACGAGCAGTACTTC.

In this sample, this clone turned up once. The chain combines TRBV5-1 with TRBJ2-3; 7 nucleotides agree with TRBD2. In germline, CDR1 is SGHRS, CDR2 YFSETQ. V dropped 4 bases and J dropped 1; count of bases not matched to a gene: 9. CDR3 length: 16 residues. For the CDR3, the DNA is TGCGCCAGCAGCCCCTTGGGTCTAGCGGGCACAGATACGCAGTATTTT. It codes for CASSPLGLAGTDTQYF.

The rearrangement uses TRBV7-2 and TRBJ2-3; TRBD2 agrees at 13 bases. Germline CDR1 is SGHTA and CDR2 is FQGNSA. V shed 5 bases, J shed 4 bases, and the junction held 6 bases outside the gene matches. The CDR3 covers 16 residues. This chain's CDR3 is CASSATSGRGADTQYF. The CDR3 DNA is TGTGCCAGCAGCGCAACTAGCGGGAGGGGCGCAGATACGCAGTATTTT.

The chain combines TRBV6-5 with TRBJ1-1; 7 nucleotides match TRBD1. Per the germline V gene, CDR1 is MNHEY and CDR2 is SVGAGI. The CDR3 runs to 14 residues. V lost 6 bases and J lost 2; bases outside the gene matches: 6. CDR3 nucleotide sequence: TGTGCCAGCAGCCCTGACAGGGTAAACACTGAAGCTTTCTTT. Protein: CASSPDRVNTEAFF.

The table lists this clone with a few counts. This chain links TRBV2 with TRBJ2-3, with 10 bases fitting TRBD2. The CDR3 spans 14 residues. CDR1 is SNHLY and CDR2 is FYNNEI in the germline V gene. Unmatched junction bases numbered 8, after V lost 6 bases and J lost 8 bases. The CDR3 loop reads CASRGLAGVGTQYF. The DNA of the CDR3 is TGTGCCAGCAGGGGCCTAGCGGGAGTAGGTACGCAGTATTTT.

This clone was seen more than once but under ten times. The chain uses TRBV9 and TRBJ2-2; the D gene is possibly TRBD1 (5 bases). Germline V gene lookup returns CDR1 SGDLS and CDR2 YYNGEE. Trimming removed 5 bases from V and 1 base from J, with 9 bases in between. This CDR3 has 14 residues. CDR3 region: CASRLTGNTGELFF. CDR3 nucleotides: TGTGCCAGCAGACTTACAGGGAACACCGGGGAGCTGTTTTTT.

This clone was seen a single time. Sequence at one end of the junction differs from germline and may be a read error. V and J are TRBV7-7 and TRBJ2-2, with D tentatively TRBD1 (5 bases). The germline gives CDR1 SSHAT, CDR2 FNYEAQ (reference sequence). The CDR3 length is 14 residues. For the CDR3, the DNA is TGTGCTAGCAGCCTCCCGACAGTCCCCGGGGAGCTGTTTTTT. It translates to CASSLPTVPGELFF.

The chain uses TRBV11-1 and TRBJ2-3; TRBD2 is a possible D gene (6 bases). The CDR3 is 15 residues long. Germline CDR1 reads SGHAT; CDR2 reads FQDESV (reference sequence). Trimming shortened V by 4 bases and J by 4 bases, and 15 bases separated the two germline ends. CDR3 residues: CASSSDGWEADTQYF. CDR3 in DNA: TGTGCCAGCAGCTCTGACGGCTGGGAGGCAGATACGCAGTATTTT.

This chain links TRBV7-9 with TRBJ2-7; 7 bases align to TRBD1. The CDR3 is 15 residues long. Trimming removed 1 base from V and 0 bases from J; junction bases left unmatched: 3. Germline CDR1 and CDR2: SEHNR and FQNEAQ (reference sequence). The CDR3 bases are TGTGCCAGCAGCTTAGGGCAGGGGGACTCCTACGAGCAGTACTTC. Residues: CASSLGQGDSYEQYF.

V usage is TRBV5-1 and J usage is TRBJ2-5; TRBD2 is a possible D gene (5 bases). The germline CDR1 and CDR2 sequences are SGHRS and YFSETQ. This CDR3 is built from 16 residues. V gave up 4 bases and J gave up 3 bases, with 19 bases separating them. The DNA of the CDR3 is TGCGCCAGCAGCCTTTGGCTCCACAAAGCGGAAGAGACCCAGTACTTC. This translates into CASSLWLHKAEETQYF.

This clone has only a few counts. This chain joins TRBV7-2 and TRBJ1-1; no clear D gene. From germline, CDR1 is SGHTA and CDR2 FQGNSA. This CDR3 has 12 amino acids. Between the trimmed V and J ends, which lost 6 bases and 11 bases, there was a span of 16 bases. CDR3 sequence: CASSLPTPVAFF. CDR3 nucleotide sequence: TGTGCCAGCAGTCTGCCGACACCAGTGGCTTTCTTT.

In its sample, this clone was seen once. Here the CDR3 reads CSVVLAGVSYEQYF. The DNA for the CDR3 is TGCAGCGTTGTTCTAGCGGGAGTCTCCTACGAGCAGTACTTC. This chain connects TRBV29-1 to TRBJ2-7; 10 bases are shared with TRBD2. V dropped 4 bases and J dropped 0; count of bases not matched to a gene: 3. Germline V gene lookup returns CDR1 SQVTM and CDR2 ANQGSEA. The CDR3 spans 14 residues.

CDR3 in DNA: TGCGCCAGCAGCCCCGGGACAGTACCGGATGAAAAACTGTTTTTT. Its protein is CASSPGTVPDEKLFF. The chain recombines TRBV5-1 with TRBJ1-4; 7 nucleotides agree with TRBD1. Germline CDR1 and CDR2: SGHRS and YFSETQ. V dropped 4 bases and J dropped 6; count of bases not matched to a gene: 9. This CDR3 comprises 15 residues.

The J gene is TRBJ2-5, the V gene TRBV5-1; 7 bases align to TRBD1. The end of the DNA fits TRBJ2-7 better, so the J call may be wrong. From germline, CDR1 is SGHRS and CDR2 YFSETQ. The CDR3 covers 12 residues. The CDR3 reads CASKGQTYEQYF. The CDR3, as DNA: TGCGCCAGTAAGGGACAGACCTACGAGCAGTACTTC.

A few counts support this clone. This chain uses TRBV14 with TRBJ1-1; TRBD1 is a possible D gene (5 bases). Trimming shortened V by 4 bases and J by 2 bases, and 8 bases separated the two germline ends. This CDR3 comprises 13 residues. Germline-derived CDR1 and CDR2 are SGHDN and FVKESK. Here the CDR3 reads CASSRQINTEAFF. CDR3 DNA: TGTGCCAGCAGCCGACAGATAAACACTGAAGCTTTCTTT. The whole variable domain, filled in from reference TRBV14 and TRBJ1-1, reads EAGVTQFPSHSVIEKGQTVTLRCDPISGHDNLYWYRRVMGKEIKFLLHFVKESKQDESGMPNNRFLAERTGGTYSTLKVQPAELEDSGVYFCASSRQINTEAFFGQGTRLTVV.

CDR3 in amino acids: CASSSYTETQYF. The CDR3 bases are TGTGCCAGCAGCTCATACACAGAGACCCAGTACTTC. J is TRBJ2-5 and V is TRBV7-2; D call uncertain. CDR3 size: 12 residues. In germline, CDR1 is SGHTA, CDR2 FQGNSA. Trimming cost V 4 bases and J 4 bases, with 7 bases left between them.

In this sample, this clone turned up a few times. The chain combines TRBV5-1 with TRBJ2-7; 13 bases fit TRBD2. The CDR3 runs to 17 residues. Germline assignment: CDR1 SGHRS and CDR2 YFSETQ. V trimming: 2 bases; J trimming: 2 bases; junction bases outside the gene matches: 7. In nucleotides, the CDR3 is TGCGCCAGCAGCTTACAATCCGGGACTAGCGGGACCTACGAGCAGTACTTC. This codes for CASSLQSGTSGTYEQYF. Full variable domain (outside the CDR3, taken from reference TRBV5-1 and TRBJ2-7): KAGVTQTPRYLIKTRGQQVTLSCSPISGHRSVSWYQQTPGQGLQFLFEYFSETQRNKGNFPGRFSGRQFSNSRSEMNVSTLELGDSALYLCASSLQSGTSGTYEQYFGPGTRLTVT.

This clone has more than one count but fewer than ten. The genes are TRBV4-1 and TRBJ2-2, with D unclear. V was pared by 0 bases and J by 4 bases, with 9 bases between. This CDR3 has 15 residues. Germline values: CDR1 MGHRA, CDR2 YSYEKL. The CDR3, as DNA: TGCGCCAGCAGCCAAGATGGCCAGGCCACCGGGGAGCTGTTTTTT. As protein: CASSQDGQATGELFF.

V is TRBV19 and J is TRBJ1-5; D might be TRBD1 (6 bases). Trimming left V 0 bases short and J 9 bases short, with 15 bases between. CDR3 length: 15 residues. Germline V gene data show CDR1 as LNHDA and CDR2 as SQIVND (reference sequence). The CDR3 region is CASSIDGSGVRPQHF. The DNA for the CDR3 is TGTGCCAGTAGTATAGATGGGTCAGGGGTTCGGCCCCAGCATTTT. The complete variable domain, with remaining parts taken from reference TRBV19 and TRBJ1-5, reads DGGITQSPKYLFRKEGQNVTLSCEQNLNHDAMYWYRQDPGQGLRLIYYSQIVNDFQKGDIAEGYSVSREKKESFPLTVTSAQKNPTAFYLCASSIDGSGVRPQHFGDGTRLSIL.

This sequence joins TRBV10-1 and TRBJ1-1; a possible D gene is TRBD1 (6 bases). CDR1 is WNHNN, CDR2 SYGVQD, per germline (reference sequence). The CDR3 is 13 amino acids. Trimming removed 2 bases at V and 4 bases at J, with 8 bases between. This CDR3 reads CASSEKGGTEAFF. CDR3 sequence (DNA): TGCGCCAGCAGTGAGAAAGGGGGCACTGAAGCTTTCTTT.

The genes are TRBV14 and TRBJ1-1, with TRBD1 matching over 9 bases. In germline, CDR1 is SGHDN, CDR2 FVKESK. CDR3 length: 16 residues. The junction had 13 bases not matched to a gene; V was cut back by 5 bases and J by 6 bases. DNA of the CDR3: TGTGCCAGCAGCAATACCGAAAGGGACAGGGAATCTGAAGCTTTCTTT. Amino acids: CASSNTERDRESEAFF.

Points on this clone: Sequence at one end of the junction differs from germline and may be a read error. This sequence joins TRBV7-2 and TRBJ2-7, with 8 bases matching TRBD1. CDR1 and CDR2 from the germline V gene are SGHTA and FQGNSA. The CDR3 loop spans 14 amino acids. CDR3 sequence reads: CASSLDRDRPFLGF. The CDR3 bases are TGTGCCAGCAGCCTCGACCGGGACAGGCCGTTTTTGGGATTT.

The V gene is TRBV29-1, the J gene TRBJ1-1; possible D gene TRBD1, 5 bases. Deletions cut 4 bases from V and 1 base from J, with 16 bases between. Germline CDR1 is SQVTM and CDR2 is ANQGSEA. The CDR3 runs to 15 residues. Written as DNA, the CDR3 is TGCAGCGTTGCGGGGGTGAAGGCGGGGAACACTGAAGCTTTCTTT. It specifies CSVAGVKAGNTEAFF. Drawing the rest from reference TRBV29-1 and TRBJ1-1, the complete variable domain is SAVISQKPSRDICQRGTSLTIQCQVDSQVTMMFWYRQQPGQSLTLIATANQGSEATYESGFVIDKFPISRPNLTFSTLTVSNMSPEDSSIYLCSVAGVKAGNTEAFFGQGTRLTVV.

The rearrangement joins TRBV30 to TRBJ2-5, with D hard to call. The V gene's germline CDR1 is GTSNPN and CDR2 SVGIG (reference sequence). The CDR3 contains 14 residues. V was shortened by 8 bases and J by 1 base, with 17 bases between the two germline ends. Written as DNA, the CDR3 is TGTGCCCATAGAAGGAGCGCCGCCCAAGAGACCCAGTACTTC. It yields the protein CAHRRSAAQETQYF.

This clone was observed once. This rearrangement joins TRBV6-5 to TRBJ2-3; a possible D gene is TRBD2 (6 bases). This CDR3 has 13 residues. Germline values: CDR1 MNHEY, CDR2 SVGAGI. Trimming pared 6 bases from V and 6 bases from J, leaving 13 bases between. The CDR3 here is CASSWRGRDTQYF. CDR3 coding DNA: TGTGCCAGCAGCTGGAGAGGGAGGGATACGCAGTATTTT.

The V and J genes are TRBV30 and TRBJ2-4; 10 bases fit TRBD1. Trimming took 0 bases from V and 11 from J; bases not matched to a gene: 7. The CDR3 spans 14 residues. CDR1 is GTSNPN and CDR2 is SVGIG in the germline V gene (reference sequence). CDR3 in DNA: TGTGCCTGGAGTGTACTAGGACAGGGGGGGGTTCAGTACTTC. Protein sequence: CAWSVLGQGGVQYF.